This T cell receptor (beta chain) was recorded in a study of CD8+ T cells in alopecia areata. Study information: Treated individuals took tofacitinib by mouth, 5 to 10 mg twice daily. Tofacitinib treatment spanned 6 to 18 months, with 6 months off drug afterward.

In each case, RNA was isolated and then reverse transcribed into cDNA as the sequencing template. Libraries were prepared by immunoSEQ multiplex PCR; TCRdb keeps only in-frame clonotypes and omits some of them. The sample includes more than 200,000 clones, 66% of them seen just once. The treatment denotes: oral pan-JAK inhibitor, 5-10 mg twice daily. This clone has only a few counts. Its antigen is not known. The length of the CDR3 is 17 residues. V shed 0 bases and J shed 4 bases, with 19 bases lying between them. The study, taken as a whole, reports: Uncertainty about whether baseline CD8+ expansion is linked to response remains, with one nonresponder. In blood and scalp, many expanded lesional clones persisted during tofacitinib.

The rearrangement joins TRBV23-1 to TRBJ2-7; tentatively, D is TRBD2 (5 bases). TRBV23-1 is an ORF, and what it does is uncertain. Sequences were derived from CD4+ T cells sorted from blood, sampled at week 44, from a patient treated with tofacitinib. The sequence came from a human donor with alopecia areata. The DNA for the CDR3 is TGCGCCAGCAGTCAATCGATTCAAGATCCAGGAGGTTACGAGCAGTACTTC. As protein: CASSQSIQDPGGYEQYF.